This T cell receptor (beta chain) was observed in a study of control samples from healthy donors and cancer patients. Only one count was recorded for this clone. The table came from immunoSEQ multiplex PCR; TCRdb's copy has only in-frame clones and leaves some out. The sample lists approximately 170,000 clones; roughly nine tenths were seen once. The TCR was taken from a woman in her thirties in good health. Sequenced input: blood.

This chain's CDR3 is CASSPGRWQTDTQYF. CDR3 DNA sequence: TGTGCCAGCAGCCCAGGACGGTGGCAAACAGATACGCAGTATTTT. This chain connects TRBV7-8 to TRBJ2-3, with D unclear. Germline V gene sequence: CDR1 SGHVS, CDR2 FQNEAQ. Trimming removed 5 bases at V and 3 bases at J, with 15 bases between. There are 15 residues in the CDR3.